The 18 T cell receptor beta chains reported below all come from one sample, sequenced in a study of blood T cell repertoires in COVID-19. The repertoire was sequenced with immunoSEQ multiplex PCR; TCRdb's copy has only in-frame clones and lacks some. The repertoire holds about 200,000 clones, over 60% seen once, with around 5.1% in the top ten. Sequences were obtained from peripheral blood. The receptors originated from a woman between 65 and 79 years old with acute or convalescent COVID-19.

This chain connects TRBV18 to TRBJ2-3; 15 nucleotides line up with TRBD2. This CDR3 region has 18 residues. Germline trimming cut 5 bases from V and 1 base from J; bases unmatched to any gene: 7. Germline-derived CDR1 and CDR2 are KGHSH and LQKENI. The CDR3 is CASSTGLAGGPGTDTQYF. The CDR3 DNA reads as TGTGCCAGCTCAACCGGACTAGCGGGAGGGCCTGGCACAGATACGCAGTATTTT.

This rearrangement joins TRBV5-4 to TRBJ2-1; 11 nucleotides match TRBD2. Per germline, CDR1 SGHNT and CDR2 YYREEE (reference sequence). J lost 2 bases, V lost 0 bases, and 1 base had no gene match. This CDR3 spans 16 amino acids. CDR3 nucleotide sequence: TGTGCCAGCAGCTTGGGGGGACTAGCGGCCTACAATGAGCAGTTCTTC. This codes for CASSLGGLAAYNEQFF.

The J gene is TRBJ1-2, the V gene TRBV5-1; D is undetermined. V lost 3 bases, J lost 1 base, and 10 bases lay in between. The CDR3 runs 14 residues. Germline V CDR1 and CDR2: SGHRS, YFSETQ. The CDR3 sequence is CASSSLTGNYGYTF. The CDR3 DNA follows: TGCGCCAGCAGCTCCCTCACGGGTAACTATGGCTACACCTTC.

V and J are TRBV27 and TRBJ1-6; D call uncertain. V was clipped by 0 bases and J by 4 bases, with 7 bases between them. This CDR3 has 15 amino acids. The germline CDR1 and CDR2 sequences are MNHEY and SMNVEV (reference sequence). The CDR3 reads CASSLSGSYNSPLHF. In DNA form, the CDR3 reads TGTGCCAGCAGTTTATCGGGCAGTTATAATTCACCCCTCCACTTT.

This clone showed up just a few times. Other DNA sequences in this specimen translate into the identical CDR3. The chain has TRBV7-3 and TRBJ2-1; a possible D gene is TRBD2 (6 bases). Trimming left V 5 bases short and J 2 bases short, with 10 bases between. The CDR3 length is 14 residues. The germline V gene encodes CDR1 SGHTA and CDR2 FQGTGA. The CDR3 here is CASSQGLAYNEQFF. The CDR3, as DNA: TGTGCCAGCAGCCAGGGACTCGCCTACAATGAGCAGTTCTTC.

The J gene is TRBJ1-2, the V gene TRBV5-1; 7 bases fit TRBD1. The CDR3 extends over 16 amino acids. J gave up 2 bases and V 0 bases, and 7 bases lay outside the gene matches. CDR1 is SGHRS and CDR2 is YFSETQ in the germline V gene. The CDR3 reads CASSLEDRSSNYGYTF. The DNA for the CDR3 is TGCGCCAGCAGCTTGGAGGACAGGAGCTCGAACTATGGCTACACCTTC. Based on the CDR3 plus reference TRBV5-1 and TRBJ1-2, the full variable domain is KAGVTQTPRYLIKTRGQQVTLSCSPISGHRSVSWYQQTPGQGLQFLFEYFSETQRNKGNFPGRFSGRQFSNSRSEMNVSTLELGDSALYLCASSLEDRSSNYGYTFGSGTRLTVV.

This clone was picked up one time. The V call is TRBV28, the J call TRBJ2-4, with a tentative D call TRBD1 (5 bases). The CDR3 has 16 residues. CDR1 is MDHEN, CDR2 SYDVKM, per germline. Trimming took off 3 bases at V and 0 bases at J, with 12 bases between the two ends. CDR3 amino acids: CASSLPGLLAKNIQYF. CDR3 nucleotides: TGTGCCAGCAGTTTGCCAGGGCTCCTAGCCAAAAACATTCAGTACTTC.

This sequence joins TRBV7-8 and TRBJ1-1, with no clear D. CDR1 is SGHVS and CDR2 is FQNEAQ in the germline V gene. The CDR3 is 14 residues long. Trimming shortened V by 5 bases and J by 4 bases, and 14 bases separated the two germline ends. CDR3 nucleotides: TGTGCCAGCAGCCTCGGCGGGGAAATCACTGAAGCTTTCTTT. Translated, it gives CASSLGGEITEAFF.

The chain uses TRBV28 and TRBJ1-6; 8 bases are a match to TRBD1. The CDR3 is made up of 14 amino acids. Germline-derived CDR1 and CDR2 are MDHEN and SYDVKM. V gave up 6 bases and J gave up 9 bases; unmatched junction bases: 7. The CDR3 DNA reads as TGTGCCAGCAGGGTTACAGGGGGAGTTTCACCCCTCCACTTT. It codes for CASRVTGGVSPLHF.

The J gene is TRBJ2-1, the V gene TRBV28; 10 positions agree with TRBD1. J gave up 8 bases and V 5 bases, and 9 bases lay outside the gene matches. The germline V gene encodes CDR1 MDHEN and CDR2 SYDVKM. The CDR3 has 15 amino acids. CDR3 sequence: CASSQRDRGGDEQFF. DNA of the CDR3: TGTGCCAGCAGTCAAAGGGACAGGGGCGGGGATGAGCAGTTCTTC.

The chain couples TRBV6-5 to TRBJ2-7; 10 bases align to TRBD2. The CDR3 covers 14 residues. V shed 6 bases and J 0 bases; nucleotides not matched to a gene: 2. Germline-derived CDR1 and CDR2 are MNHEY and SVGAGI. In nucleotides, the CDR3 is TGTGCCAGCAGACTAGCGGGACCCTCCTACGAGCAGTACTTC. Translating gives CASRLAGPSYEQYF.

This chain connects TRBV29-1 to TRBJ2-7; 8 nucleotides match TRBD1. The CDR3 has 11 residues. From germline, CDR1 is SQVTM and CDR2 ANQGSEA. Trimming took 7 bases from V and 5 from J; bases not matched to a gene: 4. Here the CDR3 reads CSASQGDEQYF. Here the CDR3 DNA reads TGCAGCGCCTCACAGGGGGACGAGCAGTACTTC.

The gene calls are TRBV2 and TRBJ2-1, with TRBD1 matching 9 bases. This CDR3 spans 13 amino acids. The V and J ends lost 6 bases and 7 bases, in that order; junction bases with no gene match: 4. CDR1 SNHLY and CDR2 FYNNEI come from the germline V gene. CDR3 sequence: CASRFGQGNEQFF. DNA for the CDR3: TGTGCCAGCAGGTTCGGACAGGGGAATGAGCAGTTCTTC.

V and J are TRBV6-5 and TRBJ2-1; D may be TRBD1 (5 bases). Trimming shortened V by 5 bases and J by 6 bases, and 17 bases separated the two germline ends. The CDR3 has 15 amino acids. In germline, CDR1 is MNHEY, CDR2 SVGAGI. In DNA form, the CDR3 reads TGTGCCAGCAGTCCGGACGCCCTCAGGGCCAATGAGCAGTTCTTC. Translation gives CASSPDALRANEQFF.

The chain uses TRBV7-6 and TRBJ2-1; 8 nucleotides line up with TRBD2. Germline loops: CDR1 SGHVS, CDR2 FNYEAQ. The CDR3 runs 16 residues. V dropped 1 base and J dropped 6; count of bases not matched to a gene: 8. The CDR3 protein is CASSLEPAGALNEQFF. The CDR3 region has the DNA TGTGCCAGCAGCTTAGAGCCAGCGGGAGCTCTCAATGAGCAGTTCTTC.

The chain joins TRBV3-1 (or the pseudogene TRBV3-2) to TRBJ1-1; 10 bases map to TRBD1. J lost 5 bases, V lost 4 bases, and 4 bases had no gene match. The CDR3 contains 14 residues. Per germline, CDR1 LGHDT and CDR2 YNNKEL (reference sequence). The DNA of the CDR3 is TGTGCCAGCAGCCTTTGGGACAGGGGTACTGAAGCTTTCTTT. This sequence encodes CASSLWDRGTEAFF.

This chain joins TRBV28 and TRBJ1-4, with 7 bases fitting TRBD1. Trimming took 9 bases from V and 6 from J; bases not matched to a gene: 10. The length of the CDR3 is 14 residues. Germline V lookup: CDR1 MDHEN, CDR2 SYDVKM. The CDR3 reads CASARGQTYEKLFF. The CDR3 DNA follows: TGTGCCAGTGCCCGGGGACAGACGTATGAAAAACTGTTTTTT. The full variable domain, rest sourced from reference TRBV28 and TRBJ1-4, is DVKVTQSSRYLVKRTGEKVFLECVQDMDHENMFWYRQDPGLGLRLIYFSYDVKMKEKGDIPEGYSVSREKKERFSLILESASTNQTSMYLCASARGQTYEKLFFGSGTQLSVL.

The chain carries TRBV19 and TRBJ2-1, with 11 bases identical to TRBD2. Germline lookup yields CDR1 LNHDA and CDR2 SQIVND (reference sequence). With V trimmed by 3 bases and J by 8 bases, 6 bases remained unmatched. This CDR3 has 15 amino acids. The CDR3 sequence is CASSILAGGFYEQFF. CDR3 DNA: TGTGCCAGTAGTATTTTAGCGGGAGGGTTCTATGAGCAGTTCTTC.